This T cell receptor (beta chain) was identified in a study of OX40 agonist ivuxolimab in advanced cancers. Across the whole study: Dose-escalation patients suffered from hepatocellular carcinoma, melanoma, renal cell or head and neck cancer. Two cutaneous melanoma patients and one hepatocellular carcinoma patient, three in all, had partial responses. Overall study findings and caveats: On average, CD8+ T cells showed a greater number of expanded clones than CD4+.

Sampling times: baseline, cycle 4 day 1, cycle 7 day 1. With V trimmed by 2 bases and J by 8 bases, 12 bases remained unmatched. The CDR3 totals 16 residues. CDR1 and CDR2 from the germline V gene are MDHEN and SYDVKM. Assay: immunoSEQ multiplex PCR; the TCRdb copy retains only in-frame clones and omits some. The sample yields some 150,000 clones, under 95% seen once. A note on this clone: Its target is not known.

The chain uses TRBV28 and TRBJ1-2, with TRBD1 matching 9 bases. The sequences come from CD4+ or CD8+ T cells sorted from blood, collected in a trial of the OX40 agonist ivuxolimab. This TCR was recovered from an adult with an advanced solid tumor such as melanoma, head and neck, liver or kidney cancer. CDR3 bases: TGTGCCAGCAGTTTAGGGACAGGGCGAAGTGCGTACGGCTACACCTTC. The encoded protein is CASSLGTGRSAYGYTF.